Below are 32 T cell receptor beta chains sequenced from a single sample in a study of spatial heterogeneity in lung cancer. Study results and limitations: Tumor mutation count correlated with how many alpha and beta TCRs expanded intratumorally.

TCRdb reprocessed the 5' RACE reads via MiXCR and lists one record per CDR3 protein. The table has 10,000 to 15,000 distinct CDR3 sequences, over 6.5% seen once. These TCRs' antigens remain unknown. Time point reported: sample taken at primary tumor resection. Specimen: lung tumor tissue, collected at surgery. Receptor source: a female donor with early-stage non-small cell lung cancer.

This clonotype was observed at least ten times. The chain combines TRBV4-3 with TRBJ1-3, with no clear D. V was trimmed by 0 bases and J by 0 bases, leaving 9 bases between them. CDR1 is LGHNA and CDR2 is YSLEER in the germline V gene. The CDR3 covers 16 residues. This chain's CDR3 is CASSQDFTHSGNTIYF. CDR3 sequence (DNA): TGCGCCAGCAGCCAAGATTTTACTCACTCTGGAAACACCATATATTTT.

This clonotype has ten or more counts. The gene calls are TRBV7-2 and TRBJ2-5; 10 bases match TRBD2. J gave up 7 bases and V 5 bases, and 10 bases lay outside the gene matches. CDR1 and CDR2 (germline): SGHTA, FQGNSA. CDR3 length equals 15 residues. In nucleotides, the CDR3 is TGTGCCAGCAGCAGGCCGGGACTAGCGTCTGGGACCCAGTACTTC. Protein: CASSRPGLASGTQYF.

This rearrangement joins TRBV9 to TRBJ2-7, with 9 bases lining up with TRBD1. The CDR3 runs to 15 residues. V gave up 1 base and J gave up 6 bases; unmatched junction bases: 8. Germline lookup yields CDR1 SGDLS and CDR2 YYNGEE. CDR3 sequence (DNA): TGTGCCAGCAGCGTAACTGGGACAGGGACGAGCGAGCAGTACTTC. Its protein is CASSVTGTGTSEQYF.

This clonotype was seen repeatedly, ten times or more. The CDR3 bases are TGTGCCAGCAGCTTGTGGGGGTCCGGTGAAGCTTTCTTT. Residues: CASSLWGSGEAFF. The chain carries TRBV11-2 and TRBJ1-1, with D possibly matching TRBD1 (5 bases). The CDR3 has 13 amino acids. CDR1 is SGHAT, CDR2 FQNNGV, per germline. V lost 3 bases and J 7 bases, leaving 12 bases between the germline ends.

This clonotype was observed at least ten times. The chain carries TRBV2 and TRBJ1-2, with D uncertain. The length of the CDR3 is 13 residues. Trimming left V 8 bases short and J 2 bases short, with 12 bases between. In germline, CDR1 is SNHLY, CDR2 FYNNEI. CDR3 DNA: TGTGCCAGCGGTCGGGGTCAGAACTATGGCTACACCTTC. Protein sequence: CASGRGQNYGYTF.

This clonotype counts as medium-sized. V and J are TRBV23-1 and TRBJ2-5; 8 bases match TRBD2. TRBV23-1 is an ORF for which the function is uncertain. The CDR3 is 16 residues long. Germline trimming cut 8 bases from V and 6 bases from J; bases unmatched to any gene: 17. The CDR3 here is CASPQSIRTSTKTQYF. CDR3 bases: TGCGCCAGCCCTCAATCAATCCGGACTAGCACCAAGACCCAGTACTTC.

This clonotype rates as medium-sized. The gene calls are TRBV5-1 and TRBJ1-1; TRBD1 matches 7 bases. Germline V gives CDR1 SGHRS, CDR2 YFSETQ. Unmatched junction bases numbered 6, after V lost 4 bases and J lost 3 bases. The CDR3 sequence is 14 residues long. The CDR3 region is CASSEQGRDTEAFF. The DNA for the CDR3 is TGCGCCAGCAGCGAACAGGGGAGAGACACTGAAGCTTTCTTT.

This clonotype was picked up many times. The CDR3: CASSLAGVQETQYF. CDR3 DNA: TGTGCCAGCAGCTTAGCGGGGGTGCAAGAGACCCAGTACTTC. J is TRBJ2-5 and V is TRBV7-2; D tentatively reads TRBD1 or TRBD2 (5 bases each). Per the germline V gene, CDR1 is SGHTA and CDR2 is FQGNSA. CDR3 length: 14 amino acids. Trimming left V 0 bases short and J 2 bases short, with 7 bases between.

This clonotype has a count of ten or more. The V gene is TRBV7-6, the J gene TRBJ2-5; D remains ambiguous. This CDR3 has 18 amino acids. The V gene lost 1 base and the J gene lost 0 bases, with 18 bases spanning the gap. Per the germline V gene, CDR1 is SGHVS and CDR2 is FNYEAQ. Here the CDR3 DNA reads TGTGCCAGCAGCTTAGTGGTTCCCGGCAGACAATACCAAGAGACCCAGTACTTC. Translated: CASSLVVPGRQYQETQYF.

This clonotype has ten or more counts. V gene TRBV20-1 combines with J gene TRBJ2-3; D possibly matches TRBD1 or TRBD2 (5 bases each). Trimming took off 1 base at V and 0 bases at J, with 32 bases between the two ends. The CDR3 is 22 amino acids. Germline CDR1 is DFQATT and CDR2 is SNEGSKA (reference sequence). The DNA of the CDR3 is TGCAGTGCTAGAGTTGGGAGCAGGCGCGGGTCGAGGGGCGGATCTAGCACAGATACGCAGTATTTT. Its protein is CSARVGSRRGSRGGSSTDTQYF.

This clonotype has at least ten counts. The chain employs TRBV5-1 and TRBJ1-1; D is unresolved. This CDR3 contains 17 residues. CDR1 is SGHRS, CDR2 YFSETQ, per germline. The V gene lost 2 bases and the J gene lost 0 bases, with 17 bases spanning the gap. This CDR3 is CASSLNPDGSMNTEAFF. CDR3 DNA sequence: TGCGCCAGCAGCTTAAACCCAGACGGATCCATGAACACTGAAGCTTTCTTT.

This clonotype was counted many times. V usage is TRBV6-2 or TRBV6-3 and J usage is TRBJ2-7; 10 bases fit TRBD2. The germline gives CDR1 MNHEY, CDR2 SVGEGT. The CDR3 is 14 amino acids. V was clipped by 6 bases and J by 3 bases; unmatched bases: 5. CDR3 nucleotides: TGTGCCAGCAGAAATAGGACTAGCGGCTACGAGCAGTACTTC. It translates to CASRNRTSGYEQYF.

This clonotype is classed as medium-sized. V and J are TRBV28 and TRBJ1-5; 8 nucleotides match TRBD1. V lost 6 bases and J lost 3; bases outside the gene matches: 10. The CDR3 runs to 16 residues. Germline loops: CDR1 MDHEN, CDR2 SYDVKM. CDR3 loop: CASSRGTGGLNQPQHF. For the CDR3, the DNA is TGTGCCAGCAGCCGAGGAACAGGGGGACTCAATCAGCCCCAGCATTTT.

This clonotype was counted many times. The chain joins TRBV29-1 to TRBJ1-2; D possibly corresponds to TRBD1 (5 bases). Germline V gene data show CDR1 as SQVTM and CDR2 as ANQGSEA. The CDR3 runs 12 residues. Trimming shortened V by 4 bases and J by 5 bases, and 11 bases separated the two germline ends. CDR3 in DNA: TGCAGCGTTGGTTCGACAGAGTATGGCTACACCTTC. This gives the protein CSVGSTEYGYTF.

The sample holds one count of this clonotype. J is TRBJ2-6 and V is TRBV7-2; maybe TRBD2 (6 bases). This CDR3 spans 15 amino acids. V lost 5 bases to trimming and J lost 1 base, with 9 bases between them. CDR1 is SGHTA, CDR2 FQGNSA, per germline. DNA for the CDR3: TGTGCCAGCAGCATAGGGACTTCTGGGGCCAACGTCCTGACTTTC. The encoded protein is CASSIGTSGANVLTF.

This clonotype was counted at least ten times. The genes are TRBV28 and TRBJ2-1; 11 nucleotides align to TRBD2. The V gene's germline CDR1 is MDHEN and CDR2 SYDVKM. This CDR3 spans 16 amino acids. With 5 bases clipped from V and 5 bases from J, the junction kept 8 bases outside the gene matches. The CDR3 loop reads CASSLLTSGEDNEQFF. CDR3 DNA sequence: TGTGCCAGCAGTCTGCTGACTAGCGGGGAGGACAATGAGCAGTTCTTC.

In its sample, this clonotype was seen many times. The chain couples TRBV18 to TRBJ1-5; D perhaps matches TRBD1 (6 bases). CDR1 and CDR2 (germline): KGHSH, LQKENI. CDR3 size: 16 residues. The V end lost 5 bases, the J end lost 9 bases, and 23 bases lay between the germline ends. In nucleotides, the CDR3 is TGTGCCAGCTCATCAGGGACACCCCCGACCAGCGGGCCCCAGCATTTT. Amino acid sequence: CASSSGTPPTSGPQHF.

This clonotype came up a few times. The CDR3 protein is CSAKQGAVGNQPQHF. DNA of the CDR3: TGCAGTGCTAAACAGGGGGCGGTCGGCAATCAGCCCCAGCATTTT. The chain combines TRBV20-1 with TRBJ1-5; the match to TRBD1 covers 9 bases. The J segment lost 2 bases and the V segment lost 4 bases, leaving 6 bases of the junction unmatched. There are 15 residues in the CDR3. Germline V gene sequence: CDR1 DFQATT, CDR2 SNEGSKA (reference sequence).

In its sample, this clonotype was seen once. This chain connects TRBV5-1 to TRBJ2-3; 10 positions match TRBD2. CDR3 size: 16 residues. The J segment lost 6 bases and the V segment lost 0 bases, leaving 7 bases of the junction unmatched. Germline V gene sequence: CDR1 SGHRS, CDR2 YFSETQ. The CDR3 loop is CASSLGLAGESDTQYF. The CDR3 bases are TGCGCCAGCAGCTTGGGGCTAGCGGGAGAATCGGATACGCAGTATTTT.

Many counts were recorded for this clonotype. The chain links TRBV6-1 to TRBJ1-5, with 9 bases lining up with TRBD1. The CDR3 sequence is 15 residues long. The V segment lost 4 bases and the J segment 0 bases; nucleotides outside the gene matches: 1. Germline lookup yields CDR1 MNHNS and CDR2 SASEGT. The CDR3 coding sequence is TGTGCCAGCAGTGGGGACAGGGCTAGCAATCAGCCCCAGCATTTT. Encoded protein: CASSGDRASNQPQHF.

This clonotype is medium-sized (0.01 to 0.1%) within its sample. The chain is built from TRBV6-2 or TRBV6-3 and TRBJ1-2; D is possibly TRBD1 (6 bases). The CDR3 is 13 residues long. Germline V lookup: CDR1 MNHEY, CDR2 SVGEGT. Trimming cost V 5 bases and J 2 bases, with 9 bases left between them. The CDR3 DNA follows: TGTGCCAGCAGTGCGGGGACAAACTATGGCTACACCTTC. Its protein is CASSAGTNYGYTF.

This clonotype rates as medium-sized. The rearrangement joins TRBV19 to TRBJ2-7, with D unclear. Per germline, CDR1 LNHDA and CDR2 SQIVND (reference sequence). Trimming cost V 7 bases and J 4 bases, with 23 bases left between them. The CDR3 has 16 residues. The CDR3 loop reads CASTPGGGSGSYEQYF. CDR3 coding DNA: TGTGCCAGTACCCCGGGCGGTGGCAGTGGTTCGTACGAGCAGTACTTC.

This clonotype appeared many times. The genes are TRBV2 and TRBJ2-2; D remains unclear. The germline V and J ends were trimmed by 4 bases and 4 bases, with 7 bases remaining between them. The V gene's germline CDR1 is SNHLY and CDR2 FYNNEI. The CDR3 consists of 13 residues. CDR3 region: CASSAESTGELFF. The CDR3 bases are TGTGCCAGCAGTGCGGAAAGCACCGGGGAGCTGTTTTTT.

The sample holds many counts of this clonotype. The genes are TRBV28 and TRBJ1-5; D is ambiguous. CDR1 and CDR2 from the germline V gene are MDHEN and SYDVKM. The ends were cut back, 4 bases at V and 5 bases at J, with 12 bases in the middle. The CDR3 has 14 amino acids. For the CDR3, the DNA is TGTGCCAGCAGTTGGATCAGCAAAGATCAGCCCCAGCATTTT. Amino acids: CASSWISKDQPQHF. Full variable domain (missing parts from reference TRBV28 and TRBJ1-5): DVKVTQSSRYLVKRTGEKVFLECVQDMDHENMFWYRQDPGLGLRLIYFSYDVKMKEKGDIPEGYSVSREKKERFSLILESASTNQTSMYLCASSWISKDQPQHFGDGTRLSIL.

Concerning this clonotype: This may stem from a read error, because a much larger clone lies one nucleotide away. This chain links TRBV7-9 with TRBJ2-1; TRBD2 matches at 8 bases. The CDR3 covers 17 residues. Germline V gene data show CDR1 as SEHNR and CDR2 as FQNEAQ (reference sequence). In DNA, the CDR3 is TGTGCCAGCAGCTCCTGGGGGGGTACTAGCGGCCACAATGTGCAGTTCTTC. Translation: CASSSWGGTSGHNVQFF.

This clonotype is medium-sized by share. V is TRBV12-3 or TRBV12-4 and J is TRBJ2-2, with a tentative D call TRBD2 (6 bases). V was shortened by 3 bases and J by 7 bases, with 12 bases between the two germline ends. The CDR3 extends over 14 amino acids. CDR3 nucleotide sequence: TGTGCCAGCAGTTTTGGGGGGAGTAGCGGGGAGCTGTTTTTT. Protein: CASSFGGSSGELFF.

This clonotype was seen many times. The CDR3 DNA follows: TGCAGCGTTGTTGGGACAGGGAAATCCTACAATGAGCAGTTCTTC. It specifies CSVVGTGKSYNEQFF. J is TRBJ2-1 and V is TRBV29-1; 9 bases map to TRBD1. This CDR3 comprises 15 residues. Germline lookup yields CDR1 SQVTM and CDR2 ANQGSEA. Unmatched junction bases numbered 5, after V lost 4 bases and J lost 1 base.

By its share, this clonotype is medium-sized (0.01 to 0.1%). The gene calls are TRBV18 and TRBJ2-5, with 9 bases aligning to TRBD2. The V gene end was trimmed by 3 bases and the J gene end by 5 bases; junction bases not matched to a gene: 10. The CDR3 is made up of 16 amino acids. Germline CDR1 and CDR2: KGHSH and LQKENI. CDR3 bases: TGTGCCAGCTCACCGAAGTTTAGCGGGAGTATGGAGACCCAGTACTTC. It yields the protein CASSPKFSGSMETQYF. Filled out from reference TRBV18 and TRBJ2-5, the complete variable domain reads NAGVMQNPRHLVRRRGQEARLRCSPMKGHSHVYWYRQLPEEGLKFMVYLQKENIIDESGMPKERFSAEFPKEGPSILRIQQVVRGDSAAYFCASSPKFSGSMETQYFGPGTRLLVL.

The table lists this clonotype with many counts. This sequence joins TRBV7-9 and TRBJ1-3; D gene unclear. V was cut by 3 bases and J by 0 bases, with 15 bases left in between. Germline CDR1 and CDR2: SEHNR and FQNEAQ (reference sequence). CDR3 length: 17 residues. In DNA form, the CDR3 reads TGTGCCAGCAGCTTCTGGACGGGCAGCTTCTCTGGAAACACCATATATTTT. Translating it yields CASSFWTGSFSGNTIYF.

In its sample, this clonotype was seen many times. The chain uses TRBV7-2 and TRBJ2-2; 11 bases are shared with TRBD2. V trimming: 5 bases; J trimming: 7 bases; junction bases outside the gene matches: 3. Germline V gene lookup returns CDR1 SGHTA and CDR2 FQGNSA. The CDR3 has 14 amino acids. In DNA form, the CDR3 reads TGTGCCAGCAGCCCCCTAGCGGGAGGCGGGGAGCTGTTTTTT. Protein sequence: CASSPLAGGGELFF.

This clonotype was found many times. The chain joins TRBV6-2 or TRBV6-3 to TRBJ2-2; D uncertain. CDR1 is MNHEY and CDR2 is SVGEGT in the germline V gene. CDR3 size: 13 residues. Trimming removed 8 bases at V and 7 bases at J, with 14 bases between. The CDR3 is CASSTGPYGELFF. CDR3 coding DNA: TGTGCCAGCTCTACCGGACCGTACGGGGAGCTGTTTTTT.

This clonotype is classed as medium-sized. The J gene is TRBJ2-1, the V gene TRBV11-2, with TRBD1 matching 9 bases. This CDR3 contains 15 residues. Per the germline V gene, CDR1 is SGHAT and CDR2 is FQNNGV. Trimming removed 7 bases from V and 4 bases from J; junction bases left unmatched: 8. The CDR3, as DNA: TGTGCCAGCATCCCTGGACAGGGGAAGTACAATGAGCAGTTCTTC. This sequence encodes CASIPGQGKYNEQFF.